The 24 T cell receptor beta chains reported below all come from one sample, sequenced in a study of identical twins. TCRdb re-called the 5' RACE reads through MiXCR, storing one row per CDR3 protein. The sample includes about 900,000 distinct CDR3 sequences, about 12% of them seen just once. These data also formed part of another study, on yellow fever vaccine responses in identical twins.

Sequenced sample: PBMCs. These receptors were taken from a young woman in good health.

The chain couples TRBV5-6 to TRBJ1-6; the D is unclear. CDR1 and CDR2 from the germline V gene are SGHDT and YYEEEE. V dropped 0 bases and J dropped 14 bases, with 15 bases sitting between them. This CDR3 contains 14 residues. Here the CDR3 DNA reads TGTGCCAGCAGCTTGGGGCACGGCGAGGTGGCCCTCCACTTT. Its protein product is CASSLGHGEVALHF.

This clonotype was observed a few times. V usage is TRBV6-1 and J usage is TRBJ2-5, with TRBD2 identical over 14 bases. Germline V gives CDR1 MNHNS, CDR2 SASEGT. V shed 6 bases and J 0 bases; nucleotides not matched to a gene: 3. The CDR3 sequence is 16 residues long. The CDR3 region is CASSWGLAGDQETQYF. The CDR3 DNA is TGTGCCAGCAGCTGGGGACTAGCGGGAGACCAAGAGACCCAGTACTTC.

This clonotype was counted at least ten times. V is TRBV2 and J is TRBJ2-3; D ambiguous. V lost 5 bases to trimming and J lost 0 bases, with 9 bases between them. From germline, CDR1 is SNHLY and CDR2 FYNNEI. CDR3 length equals 14 residues. The CDR3 bases are TGTGCCAGCAGTAAGGACGACAGCACAGATACGCAGTATTTT. It encodes CASSKDDSTDTQYF.

In this sample, this clonotype turned up many times. The V and J genes are TRBV7-8 and TRBJ2-3, with 8 positions matching TRBD2. J gave up 5 bases and V 6 bases, and 7 bases lay outside the gene matches. Per germline, CDR1 SGHVS and CDR2 FQNEAQ. This CDR3 region has 14 residues. The CDR3 sequence: CASRGRGDGDTQYF. Written as DNA, the CDR3 is TGTGCCAGCAGGGGGCGGGGGGATGGAGATACGCAGTATTTT.

The chain recombines TRBV24-1 with TRBJ2-1; TRBD2 agrees at 7 bases. Germline-derived CDR1 and CDR2 are KGHDR and SFDVKD. Trimming at V came to 2 bases and at J to 7 bases, leaving 7 bases not matched to a gene. The CDR3 spans 15 residues. The CDR3 DNA follows: TGTGCCACCAGTGATTCGGGACGGGGAGGGAATGAGCAGTTCTTC. Encoded protein: CATSDSGRGGNEQFF.

This rearrangement joins TRBV18 to TRBJ2-1, with D hard to call. Trimming shortened V by 8 bases and J by 3 bases, and 17 bases separated the two germline ends. Looked up from germline, CDR1 is KGHSH and CDR2 is LQKENI. CDR3 size: 15 residues. CDR3 in DNA: TGTGCCAGCGGCCGATTGGGCCAAAGCTACAATGAGCAGTTCTTC. Translation: CASGRLGQSYNEQFF.

The V call is TRBV11-1, the J call TRBJ2-1, with TRBD2 matching over 7 bases. The CDR3 is 19 residues long. The V gene end was trimmed by 2 bases and the J gene end by 6 bases; junction bases not matched to a gene: 19. Germline V gene sequence: CDR1 SGHAT, CDR2 FQDESV (reference sequence). CDR3 DNA sequence: TGTGCCAGCAGCTTACCCCGGGGGACTAAGTCAGGGCTGAGCAATGAGCAGTTCTTC. Protein sequence: CASSLPRGTKSGLSNEQFF.

V and J are TRBV21-1 and TRBJ2-1; the table's D call of TRBD2 was not tested on the DNA. TRBV21-1 is noted as a pseudogene. The CDR3 loop spans 17 amino acids. In DNA form, the CDR3 reads TGTGCCAGCAGCACCACAATAGCGGGAGGGCTCTACAATGAGCAGTTCTTC. It translates to CASSTTIAGGLYNEQFF.

This clonotype was picked up many times. The chain has TRBV12-3 or TRBV12-4 and TRBJ2-5; D is undetermined. CDR3 length: 13 residues. With 3 bases removed from V and 4 bases from J, the gap between germline ends came to 9 bases. The CDR3 DNA reads TGTGCCAGCAGTTTTCTAGGCTCAGAGACCCAGTACTTC. Amino acid sequence: CASSFLGSETQYF.

The chain combines TRBV20-1 with TRBJ2-1; D possibly corresponds to TRBD1 (5 bases). The V end was cut by 1 base, the J end by 6 bases, with 10 bases between. The CDR3 extends over 13 amino acids. The germline V gene has CDR1 DFQATT and CDR2 SNEGSKA (reference sequence). The CDR3 protein is CSARVGALNEQFF. CDR3 nucleotide sequence: TGCAGTGCTAGAGTTGGGGCACTCAATGAGCAGTTCTTC.

This clonotype was counted ten times or more. The chain links TRBV7-8 to TRBJ2-7; weak D call: TRBD1 (6 bases). This CDR3 comprises 13 residues. The germline CDR1 and CDR2 sequences are SGHVS and FQNEAQ. The V gene lost 0 bases and the J gene lost 4 bases, with 7 bases spanning the gap. The CDR3, as DNA: TGTGCCAGCAGCTTAGCGGGACAATACGAGCAGTACGTC. Its protein is CASSLAGQYEQYV.

This chain joins TRBV29-1 and TRBJ2-1, with 10 bases aligning to TRBD2. There are 13 residues in the CDR3. Germline-derived CDR1 and CDR2 are SQVTM and ANQGSEA. Trimming cost V 7 bases and J 5 bases; bases outside gene matches: 5. The CDR3 loop reads CSASSGRDNEQFF. The CDR3 DNA reads TGCAGCGCCTCCAGCGGGAGGGACAATGAGCAGTTCTTC.

The CDR3 loop reads CASSWPPTSGRSYEQYF. The CDR3 DNA reads as TGTGCCAGCAGTTGGCCCCCCACTAGCGGGAGGTCCTACGAGCAGTACTTC. The gene calls are TRBV2 and TRBJ2-7, with TRBD2 identical over 12 bases. CDR1 and CDR2 (germline): SNHLY, FYNNEI. Trimming removed 5 bases from V and 1 base from J; junction bases left unmatched: 9. The CDR3 totals 17 residues.

The chain is built from TRBV2 and TRBJ1-1; D is possibly TRBD1 (6 bases). Between the trimmed V and J ends, which lost 6 bases and 0 bases, there was a span of 11 bases. Germline V gene lookup returns CDR1 SNHLY and CDR2 FYNNEI. CDR3 length: 14 amino acids. CDR3 coding DNA: TGTGCCAGCAGGGCGGACAGATTGAACACTGAAGCTTTCTTT. This sequence encodes CASRADRLNTEAFF. Drawing the rest from reference TRBV2 and TRBJ1-1, the complete variable domain is EPEVTQTPSHQVTQMGQEVILRCVPISNHLYFYWYRQILGQKVEFLVSFYNNEISEKSEIFDDQFSVERPDGSNFTLKIRSTKLEDSAMYFCASRADRLNTEAFFGQGTRLTVV.

CDR3 region: CAIKTVGGTEAFF. As DNA, the CDR3 is TGTGCCATCAAAACCGTAGGGGGCACTGAAGCTTTCTTT. This sequence joins TRBV12-3 or TRBV12-4 and TRBJ1-1, with TRBD1 as a possible D gene (6 bases). The CDR3 runs to 13 residues. V lost 10 bases and J lost 4, with 16 bases in between.

In its sample, this clonotype was seen a few times. The V call is TRBV5-5, the J call TRBJ2-6, with 9 nucleotides matching TRBD2. The J segment lost 1 base and the V segment lost 4 bases, leaving 6 bases of the junction unmatched. Germline-derived CDR1 and CDR2 are SGHKS and YYEKEE (reference sequence). There are 17 residues in the CDR3. The CDR3 bases are TGTGCCAGCAGCAGAGTAGCGGGAGCATCTGGGGCCAACGTCCTGACTTTC. This translates into CASSRVAGASGANVLTF.

Concerning this clonotype: This may arise from a read error, as a much more abundant clone is one base away. The rearrangement links TRBV12-3 or TRBV12-4 to TRBJ1-5, with 9 bases matching TRBD1. This CDR3 has 14 residues. CDR3 DNA: TGTGCCAGCAGCTTGGACAGGGGTAAACAGCCCCGGCATTTT. This gives the protein CASSLDRGKQPRHF.

This clonotype appeared many times. The CDR3 DNA follows: TGTGCCAGCAGTTACTCTTGGACAGGGAGCACTGAAGCTTTCTTT. It yields the protein CASSYSWTGSTEAFF. V usage is TRBV6-5 and J usage is TRBJ1-1; 8 bases align to TRBD1. Per the germline V gene, CDR1 is MNHEY and CDR2 is SVGAGI. This CDR3 has 15 residues. V shed 0 bases and J 4 bases; nucleotides not matched to a gene: 4.

This clonotype was seen a handful of times. The chain couples TRBV19 to TRBJ2-6, with D unresolved. Germline V gene lookup returns CDR1 LNHDA and CDR2 SQIVND (reference sequence). This CDR3 spans 14 amino acids. Trimming took 6 bases from V and 0 from J, leaving 6 bases between them. The CDR3 nucleotides read TGTGCCAGTAGCGAAAGCTCTGGGGCCAACGTCCTGACTTTC. As protein: CASSESSGANVLTF.

The chain has TRBV20-1 and TRBJ2-4; a weak D match, TRBD1 (6 bases). Germline values: CDR1 DFQATT, CDR2 SNEGSKA (reference sequence). CDR3 length: 11 amino acids. Trimming left V 0 bases short and J 15 bases short, with 12 bases between. Here the CDR3 reads CSAREQGILYF. The CDR3 DNA reads TGCAGTGCTAGAGAACAGGGCATACTGTACTTC.

The V and J genes are TRBV12-3 or TRBV12-4 and TRBJ2-1; possibly TRBD1 or TRBD2 for D (6 bases each). Trimming left V 7 bases short and J 0 bases short, with 16 bases between. CDR3 size: 16 residues. The CDR3 nucleotides read TGTGCCAGCATCCGCGCTTCGGGGGCCTCCTACAATGAGCAGTTCTTC. This codes for CASIRASGASYNEQFF.

J is TRBJ2-1 and V is TRBV10-3, with unresolved D. The length of the CDR3 is 12 residues. Looked up from germline, CDR1 is ENHRY and CDR2 is SYGVKD. Trimming removed 4 bases at V and 5 bases at J, with 6 bases between. The CDR3 bases are TGTGCCATCAGTGGGGTAGACAATGAGCAGTTCTTC. Its translation: CAISGVDNEQFF.

The chain joins TRBV12-3 or TRBV12-4 to TRBJ1-1; unclear D gene. The length of the CDR3 is 15 residues. Trimming pared 1 base from V and 5 bases from J, leaving 14 bases between. The CDR3 DNA follows: TGTGCCAGCAGTTTAGGTTGGAGTTTAGCGACTGAAGCTTTCTTT. Protein sequence: CASSLGWSLATEAFF.

The table lists this clonotype with many counts. V usage is TRBV12-3 or TRBV12-4 and J usage is TRBJ1-6, with D possibly TRBD1 on 5 matching bases. The CDR3 extends over 13 amino acids. V lost 6 bases and J 7 bases, leaving 10 bases between the germline ends. The CDR3 nucleotides read TGTGCCAGCAGCCTTTACAGGAATTCACCCCTCCACTTT. Protein sequence: CASSLYRNSPLHF.